Included here is one T cell receptor (beta chain) sequence, with context. This sample was taken from a study of shared T cell receptors in the human thymus. Germline V gene sequence: CDR1 SGHNT, CDR2 YYREEE (reference sequence). Trimming cost V 3 bases and J 3 bases; bases outside gene matches: 14. The length of the CDR3 is 17 residues. TCRdb's table, derived via immunoSEQ multiplex PCR, lists solely in-frame clones and lacks some. This table has hundreds of thousands of clones, roughly 94% appearing once. The TCR was taken from a human donor. The chain combines TRBV5-4 with TRBJ1-1; 7 bases align to TRBD1. Sequences were obtained from thymocytes. Written as DNA, the CDR3 is TGTGCCAGCAGCTCGGACAGGAGAGGAGGAGAGGACACTGAAGCTTTCTTT. It translates to CASSSDRRGGEDTEAFF.